Following are 20 T cell receptor beta chains from one sample sequenced in a study of blood T cell repertoires in COVID-19. TCRdb's copy holds only in-frame clones and misses some; the assay was immunoSEQ multiplex PCR. Here the sample spans hundreds of thousands of clones, 83% being singletons. Material: peripheral blood. The receptors were sampled from a woman aged 45-65 years with acute or convalescent COVID-19.

The genes are TRBV30 and TRBJ1-2; TRBD1 matches 9 bases. The CDR3 sequence is 17 residues long. The V and J ends lost 3 bases and 0 bases, in that order; junction bases with no gene match: 11. From germline, CDR1 is GTSNPN and CDR2 SVGIG (reference sequence). The CDR3 sequence: CAWRVGGTGHPNYGYTF. Written as DNA, the CDR3 is TGTGCCTGGAGGGTTGGCGGGACAGGGCACCCTAACTATGGCTACACCTTC.

This chain connects TRBV4-2 to TRBJ1-4; a possible D gene is TRBD1 (5 bases). CDR1 is LGHNA and CDR2 is YNFKEQ in the germline V gene. Trimming left V 0 bases short and J 0 bases short, with 17 bases between. This CDR3 has 19 amino acids. CDR3 sequence: CASSQETTATGATNEKLFF. In DNA form, the CDR3 reads TGTGCCAGCAGCCAAGAGACGACAGCGACGGGAGCAACTAATGAAAAACTGTTTTTT.

This chain joins TRBV11-3 and TRBJ2-2; D gene uncertain. Trimming cost V 3 bases and J 5 bases, with 10 bases left between them. Germline loops: CDR1 SGHNT, CDR2 YENEEA. CDR3 length equals 14 residues. The CDR3 nucleotides read TGTGCCAGCAGCTTCAGGCCGGAAACCGGGGAGCTGTTTTTT. Amino acids: CASSFRPETGELFF.

The sample holds one count of this clone. The chain employs TRBV27 and TRBJ2-3; 7 bases map to TRBD2. This CDR3 has 14 residues. Germline V gene sequence: CDR1 MNHEY, CDR2 SMNVEV (reference sequence). The junction had 5 bases not matched to a gene; V was cut back by 6 bases and J by 2 bases. The CDR3 region is CASSWGGYTDTQYF. CDR3 DNA: TGTGCCAGCAGCTGGGGGGGGTACACAGATACGCAGTATTTT.

This clone was counted between two and nine times. The chain joins TRBV7-2 to TRBJ1-5; 9 bases align to TRBD1. The CDR3 spans 13 residues. The J segment lost 7 bases and the V segment lost 3 bases, leaving 1 base of the junction unmatched. Germline V gives CDR1 SGHTA, CDR2 FQGNSA. This CDR3 reads CASSFGQGQPQHF. The DNA for the CDR3 is TGTGCCAGCAGCTTCGGACAGGGGCAGCCCCAGCATTTT.

The chain is built from TRBV27 and TRBJ1-5; 10 nucleotides agree with TRBD1. Trimming removed 6 bases from V and 4 bases from J; junction bases left unmatched: 3. The CDR3 covers 14 residues. The germline V gene encodes CDR1 MNHEY and CDR2 SMNVEV (reference sequence). CDR3 amino acids: CASSTDRGNQPQHF. The CDR3, as DNA: TGTGCCAGCAGCACGGACAGGGGGAATCAGCCCCAGCATTTT.

The chain recombines TRBV2 with TRBJ1-1; 7 bases match TRBD1. The V gene end was trimmed by 4 bases and the J gene end by 4 bases; junction bases not matched to a gene: 6. CDR3 length: 14 amino acids. CDR1 and CDR2 from the germline V gene are SNHLY and FYNNEI. CDR3 amino acids: CASSVGQKVTEAFF. CDR3 coding DNA: TGTGCCAGCAGTGTGGGACAGAAGGTCACTGAAGCTTTCTTT.

The sample holds one count of this clone. The chain couples TRBV2 to TRBJ1-6, with D maybe TRBD1 (5 bases). The germline V gene encodes CDR1 SNHLY and CDR2 FYNNEI. The CDR3 consists of 14 residues. The V and J ends lost 5 bases and 2 bases respectively, with 7 bases between them. The CDR3 sequence: CASSLTAYNSPLHF. CDR3 coding DNA: TGTGCCAGCAGTTTGACAGCCTATAATTCACCCCTCCACTTT.

The genes are TRBV28 and TRBJ2-5, with 8 nucleotides matching TRBD2. Germline CDR1 reads MDHEN; CDR2 reads SYDVKM. The CDR3 runs 15 residues. V lost 4 bases to trimming and J lost 1 base; unmatched junction nucleotides: 5. The CDR3 DNA reads TGTGCCAGCAGTTACCCCGGGGGGGTCCAAGAGACCCAGTACTTC. Residues: CASSYPGGVQETQYF.

This clone was detected once. This chain joins TRBV20-1 and TRBJ2-7; a weak D match, TRBD2 (6 bases). CDR1 and CDR2 from the germline V gene are DFQATT and SNEGSKA (reference sequence). V lost 5 bases and J 13 bases, leaving 18 bases between the germline ends. The CDR3 totals 11 residues. CDR3 bases: TGCAGTGCTGACCGACTAGTACCGCAATACTTC. Its translation is CSADRLVPQYF.

This sequence joins TRBV18 and TRBJ2-1; 8 bases align to TRBD2. The V gene's germline CDR1 is KGHSH and CDR2 LQKENI. The ends lost 3 bases at V and 6 bases at J; junction bases unmatched: 7. This CDR3 is 15 amino acids long. The DNA for the CDR3 is TGTGCCAGCTCACCGTCCGCGGGAGGTTCCAATGAGCAGTTCTTC. It translates to CASSPSAGGSNEQFF.

The chain combines TRBV2 with TRBJ2-2; 7 positions match TRBD2. The CDR3 extends over 15 amino acids. Germline assignment: CDR1 SNHLY and CDR2 FYNNEI. Germline trimming cut 8 bases from V and 2 bases from J; bases unmatched to any gene: 8. The CDR3 nucleotides are TGTGCCAGCTTCACGGGACTACCTAACACCGGGGAGCTGTTTTTT. It is translated as CASFTGLPNTGELFF.

This chain links TRBV24-1 with TRBJ2-3, with TRBD1 matching over 8 bases. The CDR3 totals 15 residues. J was trimmed by 6 bases and V by 2 bases; bases with no gene match: 6. Germline CDR1 KGHDR, CDR2 SFDVKD. The CDR3 sequence: CATSDSRTGGDTQYF. The CDR3 DNA reads TGTGCCACCAGTGATTCCCGTACAGGGGGGGATACGCAGTATTTT.

This clone was recorded only once. The chain uses TRBV3-1 (or the pseudogene TRBV3-2) and TRBJ2-1, with 9 positions matching TRBD2. CDR1 and CDR2 from the germline V gene are LGHDT and YNNKEL (reference sequence). This CDR3 has 15 amino acids. V trimming: 4 bases; J trimming: 8 bases; junction bases outside the gene matches: 9. The CDR3 DNA is TGTGCCAGCAGCCCGGGGACTAGCCGTCGGGATGAGCAGTTCTTC. This codes for CASSPGTSRRDEQFF.

This clone was seen just once. The chain combines TRBV18 with TRBJ2-5; 9 bases match TRBD2. The V gene end was trimmed by 3 bases and the J gene end by 2 bases; junction bases not matched to a gene: 4. The CDR3 is 15 residues long. CDR1 is KGHSH and CDR2 is LQKENI in the germline V gene. The CDR3 DNA follows: TGTGCCAGCTCACCGAGACTAGCGGAACAAGAGACCCAGTACTTC. It specifies CASSPRLAEQETQYF.

The chain has TRBV5-1 and TRBJ1-2, with D possibly being TRBD1 (6 bases). CDR1 and CDR2 from the germline V gene are SGHRS and YFSETQ. The CDR3 sequence is 14 residues long. Trimming shortened V by 1 base and J by 2 bases, and 9 bases separated the two germline ends. The CDR3 sequence: CASSLMTGNYGYTF. The CDR3 DNA reads TGCGCCAGCAGCTTGATGACAGGCAACTATGGCTACACCTTC.

The rearrangement uses TRBV27 and TRBJ2-3, with 15 bases lining up with TRBD2. Trimming at V came to 2 bases and at J to 5 bases, leaving 8 bases not matched to a gene. From germline, CDR1 is MNHEY and CDR2 SMNVEV (reference sequence). The CDR3 loop spans 18 amino acids. The DNA of the CDR3 is TGTGCCAGCAGTTTACGCGGACTAGCGGGAGGGCCAGGAGATACGCAGTATTTT. Its protein product is CASSLRGLAGGPGDTQYF.

This clone has only a few counts. The V and J genes are TRBV7-2 and TRBJ2-5; TRBD2 matches at 10 bases. Germline assignment: CDR1 SGHTA and CDR2 FQGNSA. This CDR3 is 14 amino acids long. The trim removed 7 bases at V and 6 bases at J, leaving 8 bases unmatched. The CDR3 DNA reads as TGTGCCAGCACCGTTAGCGGGAGGATGAAGACCCAGTACTTC. It translates to CASTVSGRMKTQYF.

This rearrangement joins TRBV18 to TRBJ2-7; 7 bases match TRBD1. CDR3 length: 14 amino acids. Germline-derived CDR1 and CDR2 are KGHSH and LQKENI. The V and J ends lost 5 bases and 0 bases, in that order; junction bases with no gene match: 4. The CDR3 region is CASSSGQVSYEQYF. The DNA of the CDR3 is TGTGCCAGCTCATCCGGACAGGTCTCCTACGAGCAGTACTTC.

This rearrangement joins TRBV20-1 to TRBJ2-1, with 12 bases identical to TRBD1. Germline V gives CDR1 DFQATT, CDR2 SNEGSKA (reference sequence). The CDR3 is 11 amino acids. With 6 bases clipped from V and 11 bases from J, the junction kept 2 bases outside the gene matches. As DNA, the CDR3 is TGCAGTGCCAGGGACAGGGGGCAGCAGTTCTTC. Its protein is CSARDRGQQFF.